This T cell receptor beta chain was recovered during a study of T-cell memory formation after mild COVID-19 (dated by TCRdb to about 2021). In terms of the full investigation: TCR sequence clusters from the two donors were found to be largely donor specific. Longitudinal TCRalpha and TCRbeta repertoire sequencing tracked T-cell clones expanding and contracting after mild COVID-19 in a couple of donors. Two young, previously healthy adult volunteers made up the cohort, one male and one female. On the study overall, not on this receptor specifically: Some responding clones were detected in pre-infection memory, which suggested that pre-existing cross-reactive memory T cells had joined the SARS-CoV-2 response. The study included only a couple of mild cases, and larger cohorts that include severe cases with pre-infection samples were judged to be necessary. The second-wave clones that peaked on day 37 were not confirmed to be SARS-CoV-2 specific. Contracting CD4+ clones turned up mainly in the CM and EM memory subsets, whereas EMRA was where CD8+ clones were enriched. Clones contracting from day 15 to 85 had balanced CD4/CD8 phenotypes, while a second wave expanding from day 15 to 37 was biased towards CD4+.

The sequencing machine was an Illumina NovaSeq 6000. TCRalpha and TCRbeta cDNA libraries were built by 5'RACE with constant-segment primers, adding sample barcodes and unique molecular identifiers. Trizol reagent was used to extract RNA from every sample. Libraries were amplified in two PCR steps, with a second sample barcode and Illumina TruSeq adapters added in the second step. The libraries were sequenced on an Illumina NovaSeq using 2 x 150 bp paired-end reads. The published analysis was carried out like this. Demultiplexing of reads and collapsing into UMI-guided consensus sequences were performed with migec v1.2.7. Using mixcr v2.1.11, the UMI consensuses were aligned to TRA and TRB V and J templates and assembled into clonotypes. Expanded or contracted clonotypes were those called significant by both edgeR and NoisET, with noise models trained on biological replicates. For edgeR calls, the thresholds were a false discovery rate-adjusted p below 0.01 and a log2 fold-change of 1. PCA with hierarchical clustering of max-normalized trajectories of the 1000 most abundant clonotypes was used as exploratory dynamics analysis. Each responding clone was given a CD4 or CD8 phenotype based on the CD4+ and CD8+ repertoires, which had been sequenced separately. TCRdb cleaned the public reads at Q25 with fastp, built clones with MiXCR and kept in-frame beta chains. One record per CDR3 amino acid sequence lists the most common genes and DNA. The V and J calls here are based on TCRdb, not the publication. The sample table records about 210,000 distinct CDR3 sequences; 10% of these occur just once. Together, the top ten hold 3% of the sample.

V sheds 6 bases and J sheds 0 bases, leaving 5 bases between their ends. Reading from cysteine to phenylalanine, the CDR3 counts 11 amino acids. This entry keeps only the CDR3 DNA: 33 bases, framed from base 1. CDR1 SQVTM and CDR2 ANQGSEA are derived from the germline V gene. This clonotype was counted between two and nine times. What antigen it recognizes has not been identified. Base quality data are lacking; no much larger clone is found one base away. Ficoll-Paque density gradient centrifugation was the method used to isolate PBMCs. This chain is built from TRBV29-1 and TRBJ2-5; the D gene lacks a confident call. Sequenced: PBMCs or a T cell subset sorted from them (not recorded which). The source of this sequence is a man younger than 30 who had mild COVID-19 (a few samples of this study predate the infection). The sample titles of this study are shuffled in the database, so cell type and time point are left out; the donor was told from shared clones. The DNA sequence is as follows: TGCAGCGTCGCGGACCAAGAGACCCAGTACTTC. Translated, it reads CSVADQETQYF.